The 20 T cell receptor beta chains presented below share a single source sample, sequenced in a study of shared clonotypes between healthy human individuals. The assay was immunoSEQ multiplex PCR, and TCRdb's table has in-frame clones only and misses some. The sample yields about 490,000 clones, about 79% seen once. The sample comprised PBMCs. Receptors originate from a woman aged 40 to 55 in good health. Some clones in this sample may be carry-over from other donors' samples.

V and J are TRBV5-6 and TRBJ2-3; TRBD2 might be the D (6 bases). Germline CDR1 SGHDT, CDR2 YYEEEE. The ends were cut back, 1 base at V and 1 base at J, with 7 bases in the middle. The CDR3 consists of 14 residues. The CDR3: CASSLKRGTDTQYF. CDR3 bases: TGTGCCAGCAGCTTGAAGCGGGGCACAGATACGCAGTATTTT.

This chain links TRBV13 with TRBJ1-2; D remains ambiguous. CDR1 PRHDT and CDR2 FYEKMQ come from the germline V gene (reference sequence). The CDR3 is made up of 15 amino acids. V gave up 2 bases and J gave up 4 bases, with 14 bases separating them. CDR3 bases: TGTGCCAGCAGCTTAAAGAGACAAACGGTCTATGGCTACACCTTC. It is translated as CASSLKRQTVYGYTF. Based on the CDR3 plus reference TRBV13 and TRBJ1-2, the full variable domain is AAGVIQSPRHLIKEKRETATLKCYPIPRHDTVYWYQQGPGQDPQFLISFYEKMQSDKGSIPDRFSAQQFSDYHSELNMSSLELGDSALYFCASSLKRQTVYGYTFGSGTRLTVV.

The V call is TRBV6-5, the J call TRBJ1-1; D perhaps matches TRBD1 (5 bases). The CDR3 is 13 residues long. Germline V gene data show CDR1 as MNHEY and CDR2 as SVGAGI. Trimming shortened V by 6 bases and J by 6 bases, and 14 bases separated the two germline ends. CDR3 DNA sequence: TGTGCCAGCAGCATGGGGGTGGCGGCTGAAGCTTTCTTT. As protein: CASSMGVAAEAFF.

This clone has only a few counts. The rearrangement uses TRBV7-2 and TRBJ2-7; 7 bases line up with TRBD2. The V and J ends lost 4 bases and 6 bases, in that order; junction bases with no gene match: 12. This CDR3 region has 15 residues. Germline CDR1 and CDR2: SGHTA and FQGNSA. CDR3 sequence (DNA): TGTGCCAGCAGCTCCCATGGTTCGTCGGGAGGCGAGCAGTACTTC. Protein sequence: CASSSHGSSGGEQYF.

This chain connects TRBV7-9 to TRBJ1-4; D gene unclear. The CDR3 length is 15 residues. Trimming took 4 bases from V and 1 from J, leaving 10 bases between them. Per germline, CDR1 SEHNR and CDR2 FQNEAQ (reference sequence). The CDR3, as DNA: TGTGCCAGCAGCTCCGTACTCGAAACTAATGAAAAACTGTTTTTT. Translation gives CASSSVLETNEKLFF. The entire variable domain, with the rest obtained from reference TRBV7-9 and TRBJ1-4, is as follows: DTGVSQNPRHKITKRGQNVTFRCDPISEHNRLYWYRQTLGQGPEFLTYFQNEAQLEKSRLLSDRFSAERPKGSFSTLEIQRTEQGDSAMYLCASSSVLETNEKLFFGSGTQLSVL.

The rearrangement links TRBV2 to TRBJ2-3; D may be TRBD2 (5 bases). Trimming took off 5 bases at V and 6 bases at J, with 21 bases between the two ends. This CDR3 contains 16 residues. Germline V lookup: CDR1 SNHLY, CDR2 FYNNEI. CDR3 in amino acids: CASSSRGGGGPDTQYF. CDR3 nucleotides: TGTGCCAGCAGTTCCCGCGGTGGTGGAGGCCCCGATACGCAGTATTTT.

The CDR3 DNA reads as TGTGCCAGCAGTCGGACAGCCCGGAGTCGGACCCAGTACTTC. Its translation is CASSRTARSRTQYF. This chain links TRBV6-6 with TRBJ2-5; D possibly corresponds to TRBD1 (6 bases). V was clipped by 5 bases and J by 7 bases, with 17 bases between them. The CDR3 sequence is 14 residues long. Per the germline V gene, CDR1 is MNHNY and CDR2 is SVGAGI (reference sequence).

About this clone: Other DNA variants within this sample encode the same CDR3. This chain joins TRBV7-2 and TRBJ2-2; D unresolved. Trimming removed 2 bases from V and 2 bases from J, with 6 bases in between. From germline, CDR1 is SGHTA and CDR2 FQGNSA. This CDR3 comprises 14 residues. Here the CDR3 reads CASSLRANTGELFF. The CDR3, as DNA: TGTGCCAGCAGCTTACGGGCCAACACCGGGGAGCTGTTTTTT.

V usage is TRBV10-1 and J usage is TRBJ2-1; D may be TRBD1 (5 bases). Deletions cut 3 bases from V and 0 bases from J, with 12 bases between. Germline lookup yields CDR1 WNHNN and CDR2 SYGVQD (reference sequence). The CDR3 is made up of 16 amino acids. CDR3: CASSDLRASSYNEQFF. Here the CDR3 DNA reads TGCGCCAGCAGTGACCTCAGGGCTAGCTCCTACAATGAGCAGTTCTTC.

As for this clone: A clone one base away is much larger, so this may be a read error. The chain carries TRBV30 and TRBJ1-5; TRBD1 might be the D (5 bases). CDR1 and CDR2 (germline): GTSNPN, SVGIG (reference sequence). This CDR3 region has 16 residues. V was shortened by 5 bases and J by 11 bases, with 28 bases between the two germline ends. CDR3 nucleotides: TGTGCCTGGGGTTCCCAGTCCAACAGGCAGTTGAAGGCCCAGCATTTT. Its protein product is CAWGSQSNRQLKAQHF.

The V call is TRBV28, the J call TRBJ1-3; no clear D. Germline loops: CDR1 MDHEN, CDR2 SYDVKM. Trimming stripped 3 bases from V and 0 bases from J, with 12 bases between. CDR3 length: 16 residues. The CDR3 spells CASSFPSGSSGNTIYF. CDR3 nucleotide sequence: TGTGCCAGCAGTTTTCCCTCGGGGAGCTCTGGAAACACCATATATTTT.

The chain has TRBV6-6 and TRBJ1-1; the match to TRBD1 covers 9 bases. This CDR3 is built from 13 residues. V shed 8 bases and J 3 bases; nucleotides not matched to a gene: 4. Germline assignment: CDR1 MNHNY and CDR2 SVGAGI (reference sequence). The CDR3 here is CASGGQGYTEAFF. The CDR3 coding sequence is TGTGCCAGCGGGGGACAGGGATACACTGAAGCTTTCTTT.

This clone has more than one count but fewer than ten. The V and J genes are TRBV5-6 and TRBJ1-4; 7 bases fit TRBD1. The CDR3 extends over 15 amino acids. Germline loops: CDR1 SGHDT, CDR2 YYEEEE. Trimming cost V 4 bases and J 5 bases; bases outside gene matches: 8. DNA for the CDR3: TGTGCCAGCAGCGACTGGACAGGCTACAATGAAAAACTGTTTTTT. This gives the protein CASSDWTGYNEKLFF. Looking up the rest from reference TRBV5-6 and TRBJ1-4 gives the full variable domain: DAGVTQSPTHLIKTRGQQVTLRCSPKSGHDTVSWYQQALGQGPQFIFQYYEEEERQRGNFPDRFSGHQFPNYSSELNVNALLLGDSALYLCASSDWTGYNEKLFFGSGTQLSVL.

The V and J genes are TRBV19 and TRBJ1-1, with a possible D match to TRBD1 (5 bases). Trimming removed 7 bases from V and 11 bases from J, with 14 bases in between. This CDR3 region has 11 residues. Germline CDR1 LNHDA, CDR2 SQIVND (reference sequence). CDR3 region: CASTGEAAAFF. In nucleotides, the CDR3 is TGTGCCAGTACGGGGGAAGCTGCGGCTTTCTTT.

The rearrangement uses TRBV6-5 and TRBJ1-1; TRBD1 agrees at 8 bases. The CDR3 consists of 13 residues. V gave up 6 bases and J gave up 6 bases; unmatched junction bases: 6. Germline-derived CDR1 and CDR2 are MNHEY and SVGAGI. The CDR3 reads CASSPWTGPEAFF. In nucleotides, the CDR3 is TGTGCCAGCAGCCCATGGACAGGGCCTGAAGCTTTCTTT.

This clone was detected many times. Other DNA sequences from this sample encode an identical CDR3 as well. The chain uses TRBV11-2 and TRBJ2-3, with D unresolved. This CDR3 has 12 residues. From germline, CDR1 is SGHAT and CDR2 FQNNGV. Trimming pared 3 bases from V and 3 bases from J, leaving 4 bases between. CDR3 amino acids: CASSLGTDTQYF. The CDR3 DNA is TGTGCCAGCAGCTTGGGGACAGATACGCAGTATTTT.

The chain is built from TRBV5-4 and TRBJ2-1; 10 bases line up with TRBD1. In germline, CDR1 is SGHNT, CDR2 YYREEE (reference sequence). V shed 3 bases and J 10 bases; nucleotides not matched to a gene: 4. The CDR3 runs to 13 residues. CDR3 sequence (DNA): TGTGCCAGCAGCTCAGGACAGGGGGAAGAGCAGTTCTTC. This encodes CASSSGQGEEQFF.

The gene calls are TRBV5-1 and TRBJ2-2, with D perhaps being TRBD1 or TRBD2 (5 bases each). V lost 0 bases, J lost 0 bases, and 12 bases lay in between. The CDR3 has 17 residues. Germline V CDR1 and CDR2: SGHRS, YFSETQ. DNA for the CDR3: TGCGCCAGCAGCTTGGTGGGGGACCCTACGAACACCGGGGAGCTGTTTTTT. It translates to CASSLVGDPTNTGELFF.

The J gene is TRBJ2-3, the V gene TRBV5-4; 7 nucleotides agree with TRBD1. Germline-derived CDR1 and CDR2 are SGHNT and YYREEE (reference sequence). V shed 3 bases and J 3 bases; nucleotides not matched to a gene: 10. CDR3 size: 16 residues. The chain's CDR3 is CASSSPQRGRTDTQYF. In DNA form, the CDR3 reads TGTGCCAGCAGCTCACCCCAGAGGGGGCGGACAGATACGCAGTATTTT.

The rearrangement uses TRBV28 and TRBJ1-5, with D possibly matching TRBD1 (6 bases). The CDR3 sequence is 15 residues long. Germline V CDR1 and CDR2: MDHEN, SYDVKM. Trimming took 6 bases from V and 6 from J, leaving 18 bases between them. The CDR3: CASRLGQAYGQPQHF. CDR3 coding DNA: TGTGCCAGCAGGTTGGGACAAGCTTACGGTCAGCCCCAGCATTTT.